These 8 T cell receptor beta chains came from one sample sequenced in a study of blood T cell repertoires in COVID-19. This table comes from immunoSEQ multiplex PCR, and its TCRdb copy is limited to in-frame clones, with some not included. The sample includes 95,000 to 110,000 clones, approximately 90% of them seen just once. Sequencing was carried out using peripheral blood. These receptors originate from a woman under 40 with acute or convalescent COVID-19.

The rearrangement uses TRBV30 and TRBJ1-6; TRBD1 might be the D (6 bases). Germline CDR1 and CDR2: GTSNPN and SVGIG (reference sequence). The V end was cut by 4 bases, the J end by 16 bases, with 20 bases between. The CDR3 spans 13 residues. This chain's CDR3 is CAWTLHRQGSLHF. In nucleotides, the CDR3 is TGTGCCTGGACCCTACACCGGCAGGGGTCGCTCCACTTT. The variable domain in full, completed from reference TRBV30 and TRBJ1-6, reads SQTIHQWPATLVQPVGSPLSLECTVEGTSNPNLYWYRQAAGRGLQLLFYSVGIGQISSEVPQNLSASRPQDRQFILSSKKLLLSDSGFYLCAWTLHRQGSLHFGNGTRLTVT.

This chain joins TRBV6-1 and TRBJ1-6, with 7 nucleotides matching TRBD1. Trimming removed 4 bases from V and 8 bases from J; junction bases left unmatched: 14. The CDR3 spans 17 residues. Germline-derived CDR1 and CDR2 are MNHNS and SASEGT. CDR3 region: CASSARYLRDSDSPLHF. In nucleotides, the CDR3 is TGTGCCAGCAGTGCCCGCTACCTCCGGGACAGCGATTCACCCCTCCACTTT.

CDR3 in DNA: TGTGCCAGCAGCGTAGGGAGGCACTATAATTCACCCCTCCACTTT. Translation: CASSVGRHYNSPLHF. The chain joins TRBV9 to TRBJ1-6; D remains ambiguous. The CDR3 runs 15 residues. V was clipped by 0 bases and J by 3 bases, with 7 bases between them. CDR1 is SGDLS, CDR2 YYNGEE, per germline.

The chain links TRBV5-4 to TRBJ1-3; 7 positions match TRBD1. CDR3 length equals 16 residues. V lost 3 bases and J lost 2; bases outside the gene matches: 8. CDR1 and CDR2 from the germline V gene are SGHNT and YYREEE (reference sequence). CDR3 nucleotide sequence: TGTGCCAGCAGCTCCCAGACAGGGCCGACTGGAAACACCATATATTTT. As protein: CASSSQTGPTGNTIYF.

V usage is TRBV21-1 and J usage is TRBJ1-6; the table's D gene call, TRBD1, was not cross checked with the DNA. TRBV21-1 is a pseudogene locus. The CDR3 has 16 amino acids. The CDR3 spells CASSKGDRGPWSPLHF. In DNA, the CDR3 is TGTGCCAGCAGCAAAGGTGACAGGGGCCCTTGGTCACCCCTCCACTTT.

The rearrangement joins TRBV28 to TRBJ2-1, with 7 bases aligning to TRBD2. The CDR3 length is 15 residues. After removal of 2 bases from V and 5 bases from J, the junction contained 6 bases not matched to a gene. CDR1 is MDHEN, CDR2 SYDVKM, per germline. This chain's CDR3 is CASSLAGGTHNEQFF. Here the CDR3 DNA reads TGTGCCAGCAGTTTAGCCGGGGGGACCCACAATGAGCAGTTCTTC.

Comment on this clone: Other DNA sequences within the sample encode an identical CDR3. The gene calls are TRBV18 and TRBJ1-5, with D maybe TRBD1 (5 bases). Trimming took off 3 bases at V and 2 bases at J, with 8 bases between the two ends. The CDR3 contains 14 residues. The germline V gene encodes CDR1 KGHSH and CDR2 LQKENI. CDR3: CASSPSGGNQPQHF. In DNA, the CDR3 is TGTGCCAGCTCACCTTCGGGGGGCAATCAGCCCCAGCATTTT.

This clone appeared once. The genes are TRBV30 and TRBJ1-1; 12 positions match TRBD1. The CDR3 loop spans 14 amino acids. Unmatched junction bases numbered 5, after V lost 4 bases and J lost 5 bases. CDR1 GTSNPN and CDR2 SVGIG come from the germline V gene (reference sequence). The DNA of the CDR3 is TGTGCCTGGAACCGGGGACAGGGGGCGACTGAAGCTTTCTTT. Translating it yields CAWNRGQGATEAFF.